This record concerns one T cell receptor (beta chain) sequence. The antigen is unknown. The Oncomine TCR Beta short-read assay was applied to DNA of cultured CD4+ T cells. From the PCR reads, TCRdb called clonotypes with MiXCR, one entry per CDR3 protein. The sample holds roughly 13,000 distinct CDR3 sequences, 55% to 65% seen once. Treatment given: approximately 10-day PBMC culture with coronavirus spike peptide pools or control peptides (ViraFEST assay). This sample is drawn from a study of vaccination and CD4 T cells after COVID-19. V was clipped by 0 bases and J by 3 bases, with 9 bases between them. CDR3 length: 14 amino acids. Germline V gene lookup returns CDR1 MNHEY and CDR2 SVGEGT.

This chain uses TRBV6-2 or TRBV6-3 with TRBJ2-7; no definite D call. The receptor was derived from a human donor who had recovered from COVID-19. Input material: CD4+ T cells from blood, cultured in vitro. The CDR3 DNA is TGTGCCAGCAGTTACTCGGGATACTTCTACGAGCAGTACTTC. Translating gives CASSYSGYFYEQYF.